This TCR beta chain is from a study of identical twins. Template switching added a universal primer site; cDNA carried unique molecular identifiers. MiXCR, run by TCRdb on the 5' RACE reads, gives a single entry per CDR3 protein. Here the sample spans hundreds of thousands of distinct CDR3 sequences, less than 10% being singletons. From germline, CDR1 is DFQATT and CDR2 SNEGSKA (reference sequence). Losses at the gene ends were 2 bases for V and 5 bases for J; bases not matched to a gene: 2. CDR3 length: 14 amino acids. The same specimen was also included in a second study, on yellow fever vaccine responses in identical twins.

This sequence originates from a young woman in good health. Sequenced material: PBMCs. J is TRBJ2-5 and V is TRBV20-1, with 13 positions matching TRBD2. The CDR3 region has the DNA TGCAGTGCTAGAAAACTAGCGGGAGGGGAGACCCAGTACTTC. This codes for CSARKLAGGETQYF.